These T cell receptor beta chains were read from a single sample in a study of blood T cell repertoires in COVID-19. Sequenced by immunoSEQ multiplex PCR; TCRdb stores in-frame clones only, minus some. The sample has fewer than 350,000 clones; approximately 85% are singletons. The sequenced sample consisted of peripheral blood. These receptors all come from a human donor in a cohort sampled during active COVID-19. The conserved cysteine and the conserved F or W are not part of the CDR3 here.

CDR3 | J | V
ASSPLRSDTQY | TRBJ2-3 | TRBV19
ASSATLAGVTGELF | TRBJ2-2 | TRBV9
ASSPKGGLGLVYEQY | TRBJ2-7 | TRBV7-9
ASSFGQRGYT | TRBJ1-2 | TRBV12-3/TRBV12-4
ASSLVADTIFSTDTQY | TRBJ2-3 | TRBV5-1
ATSRERGTYEQY | TRBJ2-7 | TRBV15
ASSLESRAAEQY | TRBJ2-7 | TRBV7-9
ATTGRGANVLT | TRBJ2-6 | TRBV6-5
ASSLGDLGYNEQF | TRBJ2-1 | TRBV11-3
ATSSEQELGAGYT | TRBJ1-2 | TRBV15
ASSQGSSGYTDTQY | TRBJ2-3 | TRBV7-9
ASSYNAGAGDEQF | TRBJ2-1 | TRBV6-5
AWTSTGKSVGYT | TRBJ1-2 | TRBV30
ASSVDGEDEKLF | TRBJ1-4 | TRBV9
ASSPEGEAF | TRBJ1-1 | TRBV18
SVRRGLQETQY | TRBJ2-5 | TRBV29-1
ASRPGLAGINYNEQF | TRBJ2-1 | TRBV6-4
ASSRRTGREQY | TRBJ2-7 | TRBV7-2
ASSIGQGAKNIQY | TRBJ2-4 | TRBV19
ASSQPPGEGRNTGGGYT | TRBJ1-2 | TRBV14
ASSEPLRETTGELF | TRBJ2-2 | TRBV2
ASSSSRFAQY | TRBJ2-3 | TRBV6-5
ASSSPTGGSPLH | TRBJ1-6 | TRBV19
ASTLGGSRAF | TRBJ1-1 | TRBV12-3/TRBV12-4
ASSGLGRGYGYT | TRBJ1-2 | TRBV2
ATSDFHSGGLYNEQF | TRBJ2-1 | TRBV24-1
ASSLRVDRSNTGELF | TRBJ2-2 | TRBV18
ASSANRDSYNEQF | TRBJ2-1 | TRBV7-9
ASRAIGVPNEKLF | TRBJ1-4 | TRBV19
ASSLARWGDVDNYGYT | TRBJ1-2 | TRBV7-8
ASSLKRSGNTIY | TRBJ1-3 | TRBV7-9
ASSSTLPYEQY | TRBJ2-7 | TRBV3-1/TRBV3-2
ASSGQGNQPQH | TRBJ1-5 | TRBV9
ATSRRGQINIQY | TRBJ2-4 | TRBV15
ASSLRTDLYEQY | TRBJ2-7 | TRBV5-1
SASRSGTAGNTIY | TRBJ1-3 | TRBV20-1
SAPGQKAF | TRBJ1-1 | TRBV20-1
ASSWGTADSGNTIY | TRBJ1-3 | TRBV5-1
ASGHPHGTEAF | TRBJ1-1 | TRBV12-3/TRBV12-4
ASSLGLSPQH | TRBJ1-5 | TRBV5-6
ASSRRQENYEQY | TRBJ2-7 | TRBV6-5
ASSSGLLSAGELF | TRBJ2-2 | TRBV7-3
ASMDGGLGNQPQH | TRBJ1-5 | TRBV19
ASSLARTGGNYGYT | TRBJ1-2 | TRBV5-1
ASSEALRDRGFGAF | TRBJ1-1 | TRBV6-1
ASTRTSGGAPNTGELF | TRBJ2-2 | TRBV19
ASSPNGWNTGELF | TRBJ2-2 | TRBV11-2
ASSQRGLQPQH | TRBJ1-5 | TRBV19
ASSVQVTEAF | TRBJ1-1 | TRBV2
ASKAESYGYT | TRBJ1-2 | TRBV19